This section outlines one T cell receptor (beta chain) sequence together with its context. Its antigen is unknown. A much more abundant neighbour one base away suggests this may be a read error. Quantitative 5'-RACE was performed with molecular barcodes, and it yielded the TCR beta libraries. TCRdb redid the calling of the 5' RACE reads with MiXCR, one entry per CDR3 protein. This sample has roughly 38,000 distinct CDR3 sequences, with less than 4% found just once. The sample comes from a study of CD8 T cells in ankylosing spondylitis. The germline V gene encodes CDR1 SGDLS and CDR2 YYNGEE. The CDR3 is made up of 15 amino acids. The ends lost 1 base at V and 4 bases at J; junction bases unmatched: 5. Findings and limits, study-wide: There were earlier reports of some motif variants in reactive arthritis synovial fluid and blood.

The rearrangement links TRBV9 to TRBJ2-1; 7 bases map to TRBD1. Material for sequencing was blood, either unsorted or a sorted T cell fraction (not recorded which). This TCR was sampled from a male donor with ankylosing spondylitis or in good health (not recorded which). The CDR3 loop reads CASSVNTGVYNEQFF. CDR3 sequence (DNA): TGTGCCAGCAGCGTAAACACAGGGGTTTACAATGAGCAGTTCTTC.